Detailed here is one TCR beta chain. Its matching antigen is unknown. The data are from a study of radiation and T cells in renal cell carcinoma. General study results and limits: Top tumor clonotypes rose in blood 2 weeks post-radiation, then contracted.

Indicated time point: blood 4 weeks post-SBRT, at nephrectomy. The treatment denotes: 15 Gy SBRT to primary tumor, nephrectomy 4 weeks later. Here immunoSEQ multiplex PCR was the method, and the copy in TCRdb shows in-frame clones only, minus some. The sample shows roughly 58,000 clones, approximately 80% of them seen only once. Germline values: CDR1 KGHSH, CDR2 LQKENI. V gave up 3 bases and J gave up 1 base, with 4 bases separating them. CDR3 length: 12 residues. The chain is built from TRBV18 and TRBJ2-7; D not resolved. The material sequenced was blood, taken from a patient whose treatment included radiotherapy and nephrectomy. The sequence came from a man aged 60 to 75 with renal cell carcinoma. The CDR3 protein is CASSPTSYEQYV. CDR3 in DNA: TGTGCCAGCTCACCCACGTCCTACGAGCAGTACGTC.